The 16 T cell receptor beta chains below come from one sample, sequenced in a study of sequential checkpoint blockade in melanoma. The repertoire was sequenced with immunoSEQ multiplex PCR; TCRdb's copy has only in-frame clones and lacks some. The sample includes around 4,900 clones, about 78% of them seen just once. Treatment reported: randomized to nivolumab then ipilimumab (arm A) or the reverse (arm B). Material: CD8+ T cells sorted from blood (inferred from file names), obtained from a patient given nivolumab and ipilimumab in sequence. The receptors were gathered from a human donor with melanoma.

This chain uses TRBV7-8 with TRBJ2-7; D not resolved. This CDR3 region has 16 residues. CDR1 SGHVS and CDR2 FQNEAQ come from the germline V gene. The V end was cut by 5 bases, the J end by 0 bases, with 17 bases between. CDR3 sequence (DNA): TGTGCCAGCAGCCACCTTGTTCAGGCTGACTCCTACGAGCAGTACTTC. The encoded protein is CASSHLVQADSYEQYF.

For the CDR3, the DNA is TGTGCCAGCAGTCCAGCACAGGGTTTCGATACGCAGTATTTT. It specifies CASSPAQGFDTQYF. The chain has TRBV6-5 and TRBJ2-3, with D possibly TRBD1 on 6 matching bases. Trimming took 5 bases from V and 6 from J, leaving 15 bases between them. Germline values: CDR1 MNHEY, CDR2 SVGAGI. The CDR3 is made up of 14 amino acids.

A single count supports this clone. The chain links TRBV28 to TRBJ2-3, with D possibly matching TRBD1 (5 bases). Germline CDR1 MDHEN, CDR2 SYDVKM. Deletions cut 2 bases from V and 2 bases from J, with 8 bases between. This CDR3 has 14 amino acids. CDR3 amino acids: CASSLQGFTDTQYF. The CDR3 region has the DNA TGTGCCAGCAGTTTACAGGGATTCACAGATACGCAGTATTTT.

The CDR3 protein is CASSPGTGELFF. In DNA form, the CDR3 reads TGTGCCAGCAGCCCAGGCACCGGGGAGCTGTTTTTT. The rearrangement links TRBV9 to TRBJ2-2, with unresolved D. CDR1 is SGDLS and CDR2 is YYNGEE in the germline V gene. V was shortened by 4 bases and J by 4 bases, with 5 bases between the two germline ends. CDR3 size: 12 residues.

The J gene is TRBJ2-7, the V gene TRBV29-1, with TRBD2 matching 7 bases. From germline, CDR1 is SQVTM and CDR2 ANQGSEA. The CDR3 is 18 residues long. V lost 0 bases and J lost 0; bases outside the gene matches: 14. This chain's CDR3 is CSVEDLPLLGGSSYEQYF. CDR3 in DNA: TGCAGCGTTGAAGATCTACCCTTATTGGGCGGGAGCTCCTACGAGCAGTACTTC.

V and J are TRBV30 and TRBJ1-4; no firm D call. This CDR3 is 15 amino acids long. Trimming left V 4 bases short and J 8 bases short, with 20 bases between. The germline V gene has CDR1 GTSNPN and CDR2 SVGIG (reference sequence). The CDR3 loop is CAWMGKTRGFEKLFF. CDR3 in DNA: TGTGCCTGGATGGGTAAAACAAGAGGGTTCGAAAAACTGTTTTTT. The whole variable domain, remainder taken from reference TRBV30 and TRBJ1-4, is SQTIHQWPATLVQPVGSPLSLECTVEGTSNPNLYWYRQAAGRGLQLLFYSVGIGQISSEVPQNLSASRPQDRQFILSSKKLLLSDSGFYLCAWMGKTRGFEKLFFGSGTQLSVL.

The V gene is TRBV6-4, the J gene TRBJ2-3; D is possibly TRBD2 (5 bases). Germline V gives CDR1 MRHNA, CDR2 SNTAGT. The V gene lost 4 bases and the J gene lost 1 base, with 9 bases spanning the gap. This CDR3 spans 14 amino acids. CDR3 amino acids: CASSVGGGTDTQYF. Written as DNA, the CDR3 is TGTGCCAGCAGTGTCGGAGGAGGCACAGATACGCAGTATTTT.

This sequence joins TRBV2 and TRBJ2-5; TRBD1 matches at 9 bases. With the DNA end fitting TRBJ2-7 better, the J assignment may be wrong. The CDR3 runs 16 residues. Germline values: CDR1 SNHLY, CDR2 FYNNEI. For the CDR3, the DNA is TGTGCCAGCGTTTCCCACGGACAGGGGTATCCCTACGAGCAGTACTTC. It translates to CASVSHGQGYPYEQYF.

The chain carries TRBV7-9 and TRBJ2-3, with TRBD2 matching over 8 bases. J was trimmed by 4 bases and V by 4 bases; bases with no gene match: 10. The CDR3 sequence is 16 residues long. Germline values: CDR1 SEHNR, CDR2 FQNEAQ (reference sequence). The chain's CDR3 is CASSSLAGLGADTQYF. DNA of the CDR3: TGTGCCAGCAGCTCCTTAGCGGGATTAGGGGCAGATACGCAGTATTTT.

The rearrangement joins TRBV29-1 to TRBJ2-5, with D perhaps matching TRBD2 (5 bases). The J call may be mistaken, given a closer DNA end match to TRBJ2-7. From germline, CDR1 is SQVTM and CDR2 ANQGSEA. This CDR3 has 12 amino acids. In DNA form, the CDR3 reads TGCAGCGCCGGGGAAGTGTCCTACGAGCAGTACTTC. Translated, it gives CSAGEVSYEQYF.

As regards this clone: This CDR3 is also generated by other DNA sequences in the sample. The chain carries TRBV9 and TRBJ2-5; perhaps TRBD1 as D (6 bases). Germline lookup yields CDR1 SGDLS and CDR2 YYNGEE. This CDR3 has 16 residues. V lost 4 bases and J 5 bases, leaving 21 bases between the germline ends. The CDR3 DNA sequence: TGTGCCAGCAGCCTAGCCTTGTGGGGGCCCTTGGAGACCCAGTACTTC. Its translation: CASSLALWGPLETQYF.

The chain employs TRBV4-3 and TRBJ1-2; D is uncertain. In germline, CDR1 is LGHNA, CDR2 YSLEER. V was shortened by 0 bases and J by 0 bases, with 8 bases between the two germline ends. CDR3 length equals 15 residues. The CDR3 reads CASSQDDATNYGYTF. The CDR3 DNA reads TGCGCCAGCAGCCAAGATGATGCGACTAACTATGGCTACACCTTC.

The genes are TRBV5-1 and TRBJ1-1, with a possible D match to TRBD1 (5 bases). There are 15 residues in the CDR3. Germline CDR1 is SGHRS and CDR2 is YFSETQ. Trimming cost V 3 bases and J 5 bases, with 17 bases left between them. The chain's CDR3 is CASSSYGGGGTEAFF. In nucleotides, the CDR3 is TGCGCCAGCAGCTCCTACGGCGGGGGGGGGACTGAAGCTTTCTTT.

This clone was counted only a few times. The chain is built from TRBV6-1 and TRBJ2-5; the match to TRBD2 covers 14 bases. V was pared by 4 bases and J by 4 bases, with 2 bases of the junction left unmatched. The germline V gene has CDR1 MNHNS and CDR2 SASEGT. The CDR3 consists of 15 residues. The CDR3 region has the DNA TGTGCCAGCAGTGGACTAGCGGGGGGGCCAGAGACCCAGTACTTC. It encodes CASSGLAGGPETQYF.

The rearrangement joins TRBV9 to TRBJ1-2; maybe TRBD1 (6 bases). This CDR3 is 14 amino acids long. Germline CDR1 reads SGDLS; CDR2 reads YYNGEE. The V end lost 4 bases, the J end lost 4 bases, and 14 bases lay between the germline ends. CDR3 residues: CASSLGQTPYGYTF. The CDR3 region has the DNA TGTGCCAGCAGCTTAGGACAGACACCCTATGGCTACACCTTC.

The V gene is TRBV27, the J gene TRBJ1-6; unclear D gene. Germline V gene lookup returns CDR1 MNHEY and CDR2 SMNVEV (reference sequence). The CDR3 extends over 15 amino acids. The V gene lost 3 bases and the J gene lost 4 bases, with 10 bases spanning the gap. The chain's CDR3 is CASSLADFYNSPLHF. CDR3 DNA: TGTGCCAGCAGTTTGGCAGATTTTTATAATTCACCCCTCCACTTT.